The rows below give T cell receptor beta chains drawn from one sample of a study of blood T cell repertoires in COVID-19. Sequenced by immunoSEQ multiplex PCR; TCRdb stores in-frame clones only, minus some. The sample includes around 220,000 clones, roughly 87% seen only once; the top ten take 1.9%. The specimen sequenced was peripheral blood. These TCRs come from a man in his forties or fifties with active or convalescent COVID-19. The CDR3 runs from the conserved cysteine through the conserved F or W. The order of the fields is V gene, clone size, CDR3 protein. A row's size may be missing; if present it is once, few, many or a size class.

V: TRBV14
size: few
CDR3: CASSQSLGQAKDF

V: TRBV5-8
size: -
CDR3: CASSSSYQETQYF

V: TRBV16
size: -
CDR3: CASSRTGTGGGYTF

V: TRBV3-1/TRBV3-2
size: -
CDR3: CASSKQGNTGELFF

V: TRBV28
size: -
CDR3: CASSLPPSGSRHEQYF

V: TRBV23-1
size: -
CDR3: CASSHNTDRVIYEQYF

V: TRBV2
size: -
CDR3: CASSGLLGGSLGDTQYF

V: TRBV28
size: -
CDR3: CASSLQGEVTEAFF

V: TRBV12-3/TRBV12-4
size: -
CDR3: CASSPDSGSTAFF

V: TRBV19
size: -
CDR3: CASSMAGAYEQYF

V: TRBV5-1
size: -
CDR3: CASSLHPQEILAGSTDTQYF

V: TRBV19
size: -
CDR3: CASSIRWGGYSNQPQHF

V: TRBV27
size: -
CDR3: CASSPDRSSYEQYF

V: TRBV27
size: -
CDR3: CATTGGDGYTF

V: TRBV5-1
size: -
CDR3: CASGDRSSDYNEQFF

V: TRBV12-3/TRBV12-4
size: -
CDR3: CASYRGVNSPLHF

V: TRBV30
size: -
CDR3: CAWSRQGSGNTIYF

V: TRBV28
size: once
CDR3: CASSDYGEAYEQYF

V: TRBV27
size: once
CDR3: CASSFSGGPVYGYTF

V: TRBV27
size: -
CDR3: CASSLGAQVAQYF

V: TRBV12-3/TRBV12-4
size: -
CDR3: CASSRGLSYGYTF

V: TRBV25-1
size: -
CDR3: CASSERLMTATRGETQYF

V: TRBV28
size: -
CDR3: CASSLSVYGYTF

V: TRBV4-1
size: -
CDR3: CASSQDGQAGGQPQHF

V: TRBV10-3
size: -
CDR3: CAISEGETYEQYF

V: TRBV28
size: -
CDR3: CASRERDRGAKNIQYF

V: TRBV5-8
size: -
CDR3: CASSWGVMAQHF

V: TRBV11-2
size: -
CDR3: CASSPGGTEAFF

V: TRBV18
size: -
CDR3: CASSRDRATGDTEAFF

V: TRBV19
size: -
CDR3: CASSPGQYGYTF

V: TRBV5-1
size: -
CDR3: CASSFKSDTEAFF

V: TRBV5-1
size: -
CDR3: CASSSSGPLFGNTIYF

V: TRBV10-1
size: -
CDR3: CASSESRLGRPNTEAFF

V: TRBV4-1
size: -
CDR3: CASSQDLERGSGQFF

V: TRBV6-5
size: -
CDR3: CASSYSGGFNGYTF

V: TRBV29-1
size: few
CDR3: CSSRDRGYNEQFF

V: TRBV19
size: -
CDR3: CATGHKNTEAFF

V: TRBV9
size: -
CDR3: CASSVGMAKNIQYF

V: TRBV24-1
size: -
CDR3: CATSDPQTGEGYGYTF

V: TRBV27
size: -
CDR3: CASSSGGAPYEQYF

V: TRBV28
size: -
CDR3: CASSGIYEQYF

V: TRBV12-3/TRBV12-4
size: -
CDR3: CAGSPGAYNEQFF

V: TRBV19
size: -
CDR3: CASSIQPRGTEAFF

V: TRBV7-6
size: -
CDR3: CASSPMTGDYGYTF

V: TRBV10-2
size: -
CDR3: CASSFGQGVTQYF

V: TRBV19
size: -
CDR3: CASTEPGGADYGYTF

V: TRBV5-6
size: -
CDR3: CASSPGVGEPQHF

V: TRBV19
size: -
CDR3: CASSILSGTGELFF

V: TRBV5-1
size: -
CDR3: CASSTDRASTEAFF

V: TRBV28
size: -
CDR3: CASSLARGLAGQNEQFF

V: TRBV19
size: -
CDR3: CASSMEGALTEAFF

V: TRBV19
size: -
CDR3: CASIRDRGDEQFF

V: TRBV9
size: -
CDR3: CASSGSGTSTDTQYF